The next 27 T cell receptor beta chains were all read from a single sample in a study of chronic HIV infection and antiretroviral therapy. TCRdb re-derived calls from the 5' RACE reads in MiXCR, one entry per CDR3 protein. The repertoire holds 39,000 or so distinct CDR3 sequences, with 8.2% as singletons. What was sequenced was peripheral blood. These TCRs come from an adult who had HIV and had not received antiretroviral therapy, or was an uninfected healthy control (not recorded which).

V usage is TRBV20-1 and J usage is TRBJ2-7; 7 positions agree with TRBD2. The CDR3 is 13 amino acids. Looked up from germline, CDR1 is DFQATT and CDR2 is SNEGSKA (reference sequence). V lost 5 bases, J lost 2 bases, and 6 bases stayed unmatched. The CDR3 coding sequence is TGCAGTGCTCGAGCGGGATTGGCCTACGAGCAGTACTTC. This gives the protein CSARAGLAYEQYF.

Turning to this clonotype: Mismatch with germline at one junction end may stem from a read error. The chain has TRBV28 and TRBJ1-1; weak D call: TRBD1 (5 bases). This CDR3 region has 13 residues. Per the germline V gene, CDR1 is MDHEN and CDR2 is SYDVKM. CDR3 residues: CASSLRQTTETFF. Here the CDR3 DNA reads TGTGCCAGCAGTTTAAGACAGACAACTGAAACTTTCTTT.

This clonotype was observed many times. This sequence joins TRBV5-1 and TRBJ1-2; 7 bases align to TRBD1. The CDR3 contains 14 residues. Trimming at V came to 2 bases and at J to 2 bases, leaving 3 bases not matched to a gene. Per germline, CDR1 SGHRS and CDR2 YFSETQ. CDR3 in DNA: TGCGCCAGCAGCTTTGGCAGGGGGAACTATGGCTACACCTTC. Translation: CASSFGRGNYGYTF.

The table lists this clonotype with a count of one. At one end the junction does not follow the germline gene, possibly because of a read error. The rearrangement links TRBV4-1 to TRBJ1-3, with a weak D call TRBD1 (6 bases). CDR1 and CDR2 from the germline V gene are MGHRA and YSYEKL. The CDR3 consists of 17 residues. CDR3 in DNA: TGCGCCAACAGCCAAGAATGGGGGCGAAGCTCTGGAAACACCGTATATTTT. Translating gives CANSQEWGRSSGNTVYF.

This chain uses TRBV29-1 with TRBJ1-1, with 8 positions matching TRBD1. V dropped 7 bases and J dropped 4; count of bases not matched to a gene: 5. The CDR3 spans 12 residues. The germline V gene has CDR1 SQVTM and CDR2 ANQGSEA. CDR3 coding DNA: TGCAGCGCTTACAGGGGGAGCACTGAAGCTTTCTTT. Its translation is CSAYRGSTEAFF.

The table lists this clonotype with many counts. The gene calls are TRBV28 and TRBJ2-7; D is unclear. Per the germline V gene, CDR1 is MDHEN and CDR2 is SYDVKM. V dropped 6 bases and J dropped 2 bases, with 11 bases sitting between them. The CDR3 is 13 amino acids. The CDR3 spells CASRGAAAYEQYF. CDR3 DNA: TGTGCCAGCAGGGGCGCAGCTGCCTACGAGCAGTACTTC.

The V and J genes are TRBV20-1 and TRBJ2-5; D tentatively reads TRBD1 or TRBD2 (5 bases each). Per the germline V gene, CDR1 is DFQATT and CDR2 is SNEGSKA (reference sequence). There are 14 residues in the CDR3. V was trimmed by 1 base and J by 4 bases, leaving 13 bases between them. CDR3 residues: CSARAGRGSETQYF. CDR3 nucleotides: TGCAGTGCTAGAGCGGGTCGGGGCTCAGAGACCCAGTACTTC.

This clonotype was observed a handful of times. This chain joins TRBV5-4 and TRBJ2-3; weak D call: TRBD2 (6 bases). This CDR3 is built from 16 residues. Deletions cut 4 bases from V and 4 bases from J, with 19 bases between. CDR1 SGHNT and CDR2 YYREEE come from the germline V gene (reference sequence). This chain's CDR3 is CASSRFGGESADTQYF. DNA of the CDR3: TGTGCCAGCAGCCGGTTCGGGGGAGAGTCCGCAGATACGCAGTATTTT.

In this sample, this clonotype turned up a few times. The rearrangement uses TRBV2 and TRBJ1-3; TRBD1 aligns across 8 bases. This CDR3 spans 15 amino acids. CDR1 and CDR2 from the germline V gene are SNHLY and FYNNEI. Germline trimming cut 1 base from V and 4 bases from J; bases unmatched to any gene: 3. This CDR3 is CASSEGTGPGNTIYF. The CDR3 region has the DNA TGTGCCAGCAGTGAAGGGACAGGGCCCGGAAACACCATATATTTT. Supplemented by reference TRBV2 and TRBJ1-3, the full variable domain reads EPEVTQTPSHQVTQMGQEVILRCVPISNHLYFYWYRQILGQKVEFLVSFYNNEISEKSEIFDDQFSVERPDGSNFTLKIRSTKLEDSAMYFCASSEGTGPGNTIYFGEGSWLTVV.

In its sample, this clonotype was seen many times. V usage is TRBV9 and J usage is TRBJ2-3, with TRBD1 identical over 8 bases. This CDR3 comprises 15 residues. V gave up 3 bases and J gave up 3 bases; unmatched junction bases: 6. Germline V gene sequence: CDR1 SGDLS, CDR2 YYNGEE. The CDR3 spells CASSGYRGMTDTQYF. The CDR3, as DNA: TGTGCCAGCAGCGGATACAGGGGGATGACAGATACGCAGTATTTT.

The chain joins TRBV20-1 to TRBJ1-5; TRBD1 matches 11 bases. Germline CDR1 reads DFQATT; CDR2 reads SNEGSKA (reference sequence). The ends lost 1 base at V and 6 bases at J; junction bases unmatched: 2. The CDR3 extends over 14 amino acids. Written as DNA, the CDR3 is TGCAGTGCTAGAGTGGGGACAGGGGGTCAGCCCCAGCATTTT. Translation gives CSARVGTGGQPQHF.

This clonotype has at least ten counts. The CDR3 here is CASSERGGESAEAFF. As DNA, the CDR3 is TGTGCCAGCAGCGAAAGAGGAGGGGAGAGCGCTGAAGCTTTCTTT. The J gene is TRBJ1-1, the V gene TRBV9; weak D call: TRBD1 (5 bases). This CDR3 contains 15 residues. Between the trimmed V and J ends, which lost 3 bases and 6 bases, there was a span of 18 bases. Germline CDR1 is SGDLS and CDR2 is YYNGEE.

This clonotype has a count of ten or more. The chain has TRBV11-2 and TRBJ2-3; a weak D match, TRBD1 (6 bases). CDR1 SGHAT and CDR2 FQNNGV come from the germline V gene. The CDR3 spans 17 residues. V was clipped by 1 base and J by 6 bases, with 20 bases between them. CDR3 nucleotide sequence: TGTGCCAGCAGCTTAGTCGGGTCGGCAGGGGAATACGATACGCAGTATTTT. This translates into CASSLVGSAGEYDTQYF.

A word on this clonotype: A junction end diverges from the germline sequence, so it may reflect a read error. V and J are TRBV7-7 and TRBJ2-2; TRBD1 matches at 7 bases. The CDR3 spans 13 residues. Germline assignment: CDR1 SSHAT and CDR2 FNYEAQ (reference sequence). Here the CDR3 DNA reads TGTGCTAGCAGCCCCCAGGGGGCCGGGGAGCTGTTTTTT. Protein: CASSPQGAGELFF. The whole variable domain, filled in from reference TRBV7-7 and TRBJ2-2, reads GAGVSQSPRYKVTKRGQDVTLRCDPISSHATLYWYQQALGQGPEFLTYFNYEAQPDKSGLPSDRFSAERPEGSISTLTIQRTEQRDSAMYRCASSPQGAGELFFGEGSRLTVL.

This clonotype was counted ten times or more. The J gene is TRBJ1-2, the V gene TRBV29-1, with no clear D. V lost 1 base and J 0 bases, leaving 9 bases between the germline ends. The length of the CDR3 is 14 residues. Germline lookup yields CDR1 SQVTM and CDR2 ANQGSEA. CDR3 in amino acids: CSVEGPGTNYGYTF. The CDR3 nucleotides are TGCAGCGTTGAAGGGCCCGGTACTAACTATGGCTACACCTTC.

This clonotype came up a few times. The V call is TRBV12-3 or TRBV12-4, the J call TRBJ2-1; 10 bases map to TRBD2. The V and J ends lost 4 bases and 6 bases, in that order; junction bases with no gene match: 3. The CDR3 has 14 residues. The CDR3 loop reads CASSSTSGFNEQFF. The CDR3, as DNA: TGTGCCAGCAGTTCGACTAGCGGGTTCAATGAGCAGTTCTTC.

This clonotype was seen repeatedly, ten times or more. This sequence joins TRBV28 and TRBJ2-7; possibly TRBD2 for D (6 bases). Per germline, CDR1 MDHEN and CDR2 SYDVKM. The V end was cut by 0 bases, the J end by 6 bases, with 15 bases between. CDR3 length: 15 amino acids. CDR3 sequence: CASSLWLATPSEQYF. CDR3 coding DNA: TGTGCCAGCAGTTTATGGCTAGCGACCCCTTCCGAGCAGTACTTC.

Worth noting for this clonotype: A much larger clone differs from this one at a single base, so this may be a read error. The CDR3 end shows no conserved phenylalanine or tryptophan, and so a read error is likely. The rearrangement joins TRBV12-3 or TRBV12-4 to TRBJ2-3, with no clear D. Trimming pared 7 bases from V and 0 bases from J, leaving 2 bases between. This CDR3 has 11 residues. The CDR3 sequence: CASKSTDTQYL. CDR3 DNA: TGTGCCAGCAAAAGCACAGATACGCAGTATTTA.

The rearrangement uses TRBV10-3 and TRBJ2-5, with D perhaps matching TRBD1 or TRBD2 (5 bases each). Germline values: CDR1 ENHRY, CDR2 SYGVKD. V lost 7 bases, J lost 5 bases, and 14 bases lay in between. This CDR3 contains 13 residues. The CDR3 region is CAIKGDGGETQYF. In DNA form, the CDR3 reads TGTGCCATCAAAGGAGATGGGGGTGAGACCCAGTACTTC.

This clonotype has at least ten counts. The chain couples TRBV6-6 to TRBJ2-5; no firm D call. V lost 5 bases, J lost 2 bases, and 12 bases lay in between. This CDR3 has 14 amino acids. Germline V gene sequence: CDR1 MNHNY, CDR2 SVGAGI (reference sequence). This chain's CDR3 is CASSPMGPQETQYF. The CDR3 nucleotides are TGTGCCAGCAGTCCTATGGGCCCTCAAGAGACCCAGTACTTC.

This chain joins TRBV7-9 and TRBJ1-6, with D tentatively TRBD1 (5 bases). The CDR3 sequence is 15 residues long. V dropped 2 bases and J dropped 5 bases, with 10 bases sitting between them. Germline loops: CDR1 SEHNR, CDR2 FQNEAQ (reference sequence). DNA of the CDR3: TGTGCCAGCAGCTTAAACCTGGGGGATAATTCACCCCTCCACTTT. Its protein is CASSLNLGDNSPLHF.

Only a few counts were recorded for this clonotype. V is TRBV28 and J is TRBJ2-1; the D gene is possibly TRBD1 (6 bases). With 8 bases removed from V and 3 bases from J, the gap between germline ends came to 17 bases. The V gene's germline CDR1 is MDHEN and CDR2 SYDVKM. CDR3 length equals 15 residues. The DNA for the CDR3 is TGTGCCAGCCGCCCAGGAACAGGGTACTACAATGAGCAGTTCTTC. This gives the protein CASRPGTGYYNEQFF.

The table lists this clonotype with a few counts. This chain links TRBV2 with TRBJ2-3; D remains unclear. This CDR3 comprises 14 residues. The germline V gene encodes CDR1 SNHLY and CDR2 FYNNEI. Trimming took off 2 bases at V and 0 bases at J, with 6 bases between the two ends. The CDR3 region has the DNA TGTGCCAGCAGTGAATATGGCAGCACAGATACGCAGTATTTT. Protein product: CASSEYGSTDTQYF.

The chain couples TRBV15 to TRBJ2-1; D is undetermined. Germline CDR1 is LNHNV and CDR2 is YYDKDF (reference sequence). Trimming removed 3 bases from V and 12 bases from J, with 18 bases in between. This CDR3 spans 14 amino acids. Here the CDR3 reads CATSSPRMVQVQFF. CDR3 sequence (DNA): TGTGCCACCAGCAGCCCTAGGATGGTCCAAGTGCAGTTCTTC.

The rearrangement uses TRBV27 and TRBJ2-7; 13 nucleotides align to TRBD2. The CDR3 spans 14 residues. The V and J ends lost 5 bases and 6 bases, in that order; junction bases with no gene match: 4. CDR1 is MNHEY, CDR2 SMNVEV, per germline (reference sequence). CDR3 protein: CASSPGTSGIEQYF. The CDR3 DNA is TGTGCCAGCAGTCCCGGGACTAGCGGGATCGAGCAGTACTTC.

There are a few counts of this clonotype. CDR3 amino acids: CASSLAYEQYF. CDR3 nucleotides: TGTGCCAGCAGTCTTGCCTACGAGCAGTACTTC. V is TRBV28 and J is TRBJ2-7, with D hard to call. The CDR3 runs to 11 residues. Germline CDR1 MDHEN, CDR2 SYDVKM. The V end lost 5 bases, the J end lost 2 bases, and 4 bases lay between the germline ends.

The chain is built from TRBV7-2 and TRBJ1-1; possibly TRBD1 for D (5 bases). The V end lost 5 bases, the J end lost 7 bases, and 11 bases lay between the germline ends. Germline V gives CDR1 SGHTA, CDR2 FQGNSA. This CDR3 region has 12 residues. The CDR3 DNA is TGTGCCAGCAGCACCTTTAGGGGTGAAGCTTTCTTT. Protein sequence: CASSTFRGEAFF.